This T cell receptor beta chain was identified during a study of cytomegalovirus exposure and HLA in healthy donors (dated by TCRdb to 2015 to 2018). Broadly, across the study: An earlier analysis of some 620 of the donors reported over 250 Gb of sequence data and some 110 million unique TCR beta sequences obtained from roughly 170 million T cells. An early release covering 550 to 700 HLA-typed donors comprised about 300 gigabases of sequencing data and around 85 million unique TCR sequences. Of the approximately 400 genotyped donors, over 65% fell in the genetic ancestry cluster associated with self-reported Caucasian donors. The study was designed to test whether signatures of past pathogen exposure could be identified by cataloging public T cell receptors. The study profiled the T cell repertoires of under 700 subjects by immunosequencing and related them to cytomegalovirus serostatus. A separate validation cohort of some 130 different subjects was used in addition to the 666-subject first cohort. The study combined high-throughput TCR immunosequencing, statistical association of individual TCRs with disease status, and machine learning to predict cytomegalovirus infection status. To study patterns of TCR occurrence, a later analysis re-analyzed previously published TCR beta repertoires from around 670 donors and added high-resolution HLA genotyping. Rather than using new phenotypic data, the later analysis identified candidate immune exposures from TCR beta sequences and from how often those sequences occurred across donors. An earlier analysis of about 620 of the donors applied high-throughput TCR beta sequencing to assess whether each TCR beta V gene segment acted as functional or pseudogenic. Donor age, sex, ethnicity and CMV serostatus were compiled alongside the repertoire data. Genome-wide SNP genotypes for about 60% of the 666 donors were used in a later genetic analysis, which treated that subset as a discovery cohort. All discovery cohort repertoires had been generated using a single sequencing platform. Class I and class II HLA loci were covered by the typing at four-digit resolution. The number of donors typed differed by locus, with roughly 620-630 for A, B, C, DRB1 and DQB1, around 560 for DQA1, approximately 580 for DPA1, and under 490 for DPB1. Five DR-DQ haplotypes were handled as single units for association and clustering, since linkage in the cohort was strong. Across 300 to 400 genotyped donors of the cohort, an average of about 240,000 unique TCR beta nucleotide sequences per donor were sequenced, and roughly 17% of those sequences were non-productive.

The cohort was made up of 666 healthy bone marrow donors. At the time of sampling, all cohort members were nominally healthy, though unrecorded immune exposures were likely present. The donor was CMV seronegative and was included in the group of a few hundred seronegative cohort members. A peripheral blood sample was provided by each donor, and peripheral blood mononuclear cells were used for TCR beta sequencing. Genomic DNA was extracted from the blood cell samples with the Qiagen DNeasy Blood Extraction Kit. Libraries were prepared through the immunoSEQ multiplex PCR assay. For the multiplex PCR, a mixture combining 60 forward primers for TCR Vbeta segments and 13 reverse primers for TCR Jbeta segments was used. The CDR3 region of rearranged TCR beta genes was amplified from genomic DNA by a multiplex PCR assay. Amplified TCR beta libraries were sequenced as 87-base-pair reads on the Illumina HiSeq System. Concerning the study's data processing: Across the roughly 670 repertoires, a later analysis counted 80 million or so unique TCR beta chains, roughly 11 million of which were shared by at least two donors. To remove PCR and sequencing errors, raw reads were error-corrected and collapsed into unique sequences using a nearest-neighbor algorithm that merged closely related sequences. Alignment of CDR3 sequences to IMGT reference sequences was used to assign V, D and J gene segments. For a sequence to be retained, a match of at least six nucleotides was required to both a V gene segment and a J gene segment. A rearrangement counted as productive if the CDR3 had no stop codons and remained in frame with V and J, and every other rearrangement counted as non-productive. CDR3 was defined according to IMGT convention as the region running from the second conserved V-encoded cysteine to the conserved J-encoded phenylalanine. Sequences without an unambiguous match to a single V gene segment were excluded from the earlier analysis of a few hundred of the donors. In an earlier analysis of 587 of the donors, V segments were called functional above 56.7% productive rearrangements and were called segregating when the between-donor standard deviation exceeded 5%. To diagnose cytomegalovirus status from the catalog of TCR beta chain sequences, a statistical classification framework was built. In a later analysis, TCR nucleotide sequences were compared against IMGT/GENE-DB human TR gene sequences so that V and J genes could be assigned. In a later analysis, CDR3 sequences and most-parsimonious VDJ recombination scenarios were assigned using the TCRdist pipeline. In a later analysis, every TCR beta chain was defined by the combination of its CDR3 amino acid sequence and its V-gene family, and reads without a unique V-gene family were dropped. To address suspected cross-contamination and a sequencing artifact, a later analysis removed 592 highly shared, low-generation-probability nucleotide sequences. In a later analysis, a clonal expansion index for each public chain was calculated from normalized within-repertoire ranks of inferred template counts. In a later analysis, generation probabilities were computed with a VDJ recombination model fitted to out-of-frame rearrangements, and the resulting probabilities were checked against IGoR. A later analysis scored TCR-TCR, TCR-HLA and TCR-CMV co-occurrence with hypergeometric tests, applying a repertoire-size bias correction to TCR pairs. False discovery rates were estimated in a later analysis by permuting HLA or CMV assignments 20 times. In a later analysis, co-occurring TCRs were grouped with DBSCAN, and TCRdist sequence similarity was added when clustering was performed within HLA-allele-positive subsets. Repertoires with fewer than 30,000 or more than 120,000 public chains were left out of co-occurrence clustering, as were about five repertoires with anomalous nucleotide sharing. Not all clones reach the TCRdb copy of this immuneACCESS table, which keeps in-frame sequences only. Checked studies attribute under half of the gap to unresolved V genes and leave the rest unexplained. V and J calls and clone size are as listed in that table; D and trimming were resolved from the DNA. For this sample the table gives around 170,000 clones, of which around 80% were detected only once. The top ten clones comprise approximately 0.7% of the sample.

Points the paper makes about the study in general: Most TCR sequences were seen in very few donors, while some public TCRs were found in many individuals. Cytomegalovirus status was reported to be diagnosed by the classifier with high specificity and sensitivity in both the original and validation cohorts. According to the authors, the approach could potentially be generalized to other disease states and immunological phenotypes. Assigning TCR associations to individual alleles was difficult when HLA alleles, especially DR and DQ, strongly co-occurred. In a later analysis, more than 15,000 TCR beta sequences were associated with specific HLA alleles at a false discovery rate of 0.05. Linkage disequilibrium might explain the correlated functional status among segregating V segments, but an unknown experimental factor could not be excluded. An association between a missense DCLRE1C variant and V-gene and J-gene trimming of TCR beta chains was found in a later genetic analysis and replicated in an independent cohort. Some IMGT-functional V segments, including TRBV6-2 and TRBV6-3, could not be told apart with the 87-base-pair reads, so those segments were excluded. CMV serostatus was the only immune exposure information available for the cohort. A few of the identified cytomegalovirus-associated TCR beta chains were confirmed in vitro to be specific for cytomegalovirus antigens. According to a later analysis, TCR association rates differed among HLA loci, with DRB1 alleles showing the most associated TCRs and HLA-C alleles showing the fewest. Because counts were too low, around 18 rarely observed V segments, including chromosome 9 orphons, were left out of the earlier analysis of a few hundred of the donors. In a later genetic analysis, fewer N-insertions in productive TCRs were reported among donors in an Asian-associated ancestry cluster than the roughly 710-donor mean. Compared with equally common non-associated chains, HLA-associated TCR beta chains in a later analysis were more clonally expanded and had lower generation probabilities. Broadly in line with IMGT annotations, most TCR beta V segments showed up in productive rearrangements about 87% or about 30% of the time in an earlier analysis of under 700 of the donors. A cluster of highly shared sequence variants was judged likely to be a technical artifact of the sequencing pipeline. A further reported finding was that TCR beta sequences accurately predicted the HLA-A and HLA-B alleles for most subjects in the first cohort. The study gave a list of 150 to 200 TCR beta chains associated with cytomegalovirus. Because some donors lacked HLA typing at each locus, the association tests relied only on the typed subset. A later analysis reported that several top co-occurrence clusters appeared linked to parvovirus B19, influenza, CMV and Epstein-Barr virus. According to a later analysis, most CMV-associated TCR beta chains appeared to be HLA-restricted, and the HLA associations seemed to be driven largely by CMV exposure. The presence/absence analyses assumed that sequencing depth was roughly uniform across donors, and that assumption may not be true. In this cohort, only TCR beta chains were sequenced, and detectable features were limited by the absence of alpha or paired-chain data.

In regard to this clone: There is no known antigen for this receptor. Base qualities are not at hand, and no much larger clone is one base apart.

As encoded in the germline V gene (reference sequence), CDR1 is GTSNPN while CDR2 is SVGIG. The CDR3 spans 11 residues, from the cysteine through the phenylalanine. Solely the CDR3 DNA is kept, with 33 bases framed from the first base. The chain joins TRBV30 to TRBJ1-2; the D gene remains uncertain. The sequence derives from a woman in her 40s in good health and CMV-seronegative. Sample: PBMCs. In nucleotide form, the sequence is TGTGCTGGTGGGCATGAATATGGCTACACCTTC. This is translated as CAGGHEYGYTF.